The 13 T cell receptor beta chains below were found in one sample sequenced in a study of CD8+CD57+ T cells in acquired aplastic anemia (dated by TCRdb to the late 2010s). Sequencing instrument: Illumina HiSeq 2000. TCR beta VDJ combination and CDR3 sequence profiling used genomic DNA as the template. The public reads were run again by TCRdb, first through fastp at Q25 and then through MiXCR, and only productive beta chains were kept. Entries that share a CDR3 protein sequence are merged under the most common genes and DNA. Present in this sample are some 410,000 distinct CDR3 sequences, about two thirds of which were seen just once. The top ten hold approximately 3.9% of the sample. Sample: sorted CD4+, CD8+, or CD8+CD57+ T cells (not recorded which) from PBMCs. All receptors come from a human donor in good health, serving as a control.

This clonotype was observed a handful of times. The chain links TRBV29-1 to TRBJ1-1; weak D call: TRBD1 (6 bases). The CDR3 is 10 residues long. The ends were cut back, 7 bases at V and 10 bases at J, with 13 bases in the middle. CDR1 SQVTM and CDR2 ANQGSEA come from the germline V gene. This CDR3 is CSGGGAGAFF. The DNA for the CDR3 is TGCAGCGGGGGGGGCGCGGGAGCTTTCTTT.

A note on this clonotype: The junction differs from germline at one of its ends, possibly a read error. The V call is TRBV19, the J call TRBJ1-1; perhaps TRBD1 as D (6 bases). This CDR3 region has 15 residues. Per germline, CDR1 LNHDA and CDR2 SQIVND (reference sequence). For the CDR3, the DNA is TGTGCCAGTAGTCACGACCGGGCCTGGGACACTGAAGCTTACTTT. It yields the protein CASSHDRAWDTEAYF.

This clonotype showed up many times. The chain recombines TRBV7-9 with TRBJ1-2; D gene unclear. With 2 bases removed from V and 0 bases from J, the gap between germline ends came to 10 bases. Germline lookup yields CDR1 SEHNR and CDR2 FQNEAQ (reference sequence). The length of the CDR3 is 15 residues. CDR3 amino acids: CASSLYDTANYGYTF. In DNA, the CDR3 is TGTGCCAGCAGCTTATATGACACCGCTAACTATGGCTACACCTTC.

As to this clonotype: An end of the junction does not agree with germline; a read error may underlie this. This chain uses TRBV11-2 with TRBJ2-5; D perhaps matches TRBD2 (6 bases). This CDR3 comprises 16 residues. Germline CDR1 is SGHAT and CDR2 is FQNNGV. The CDR3 here is CATSPGERGNQETQYF. In nucleotides, the CDR3 is TGTGCCACCAGCCCGGGGGAGAGGGGCAACCAAGAGACCCAGTACTTC.

The chain is built from TRBV10-2 and TRBJ1-6; maybe TRBD1 (6 bases). V shed 7 bases and J shed 7 bases, with 14 bases lying between them. CDR3 length: 14 amino acids. Germline V CDR1 and CDR2: WSHSY, SAAADI. The CDR3 coding sequence is TGCGCCAGCACCGGAGGGGGGTTAAATTCACCCCTCCACTTT. Its translation is CASTGGGLNSPLHF.

The rearrangement links TRBV7-3 to TRBJ2-7; no firm D call. The CDR3 has 14 residues. The germline gives CDR1 SGHTA, CDR2 FQGTGA. With 7 bases removed from V and 2 bases from J, the gap between germline ends came to 15 bases. Here the CDR3 reads CASTPPQRAYEQYF. CDR3 DNA: TGTGCCAGCACGCCGCCTCAAAGGGCCTACGAGCAGTACTTC.

The rearrangement uses TRBV5-8 and TRBJ1-4; D ambiguous. The germline V gene encodes CDR1 SGHTS and CDR2 YDEGEE. V shed 4 bases and J shed 4 bases, with 14 bases lying between them. The CDR3 spans 15 residues. The CDR3 loop is CASSVRAAFNEKLFF. In DNA form, the CDR3 reads TGTGCCAGCAGCGTCCGAGCGGCCTTTAATGAAAAACTGTTTTTT.

This clonotype was counted once. One base away lies a much larger clone, so this may be a sequencing read error. The J gene is TRBJ2-7, the V gene TRBV27, with 13 positions matching TRBD2. With 5 bases clipped from V and 6 bases from J, the junction kept 7 bases outside the gene matches. The CDR3 runs 15 residues. CDR1 and CDR2 (germline): MNHEY, SMNVEV (reference sequence). Written as DNA, the CDR3 is TGTGCCAGCAGTACCCGACTAGCGGGGGGTTGCGAGCAGTACTTC. Protein sequence: CASSTRLAGGCEQYF.

This clonotype came up many times. CDR3 nucleotides: TGCGCCAGCAGCTTGGAAGCTAGCGGTTACAATGAGCAGTTCTTC. This translates into CASSLEASGYNEQFF. The V and J genes are TRBV5-1 and TRBJ2-1, with TRBD2 matching 7 bases. Germline V gene data show CDR1 as SGHRS and CDR2 as YFSETQ. This CDR3 is 15 amino acids long. J gave up 4 bases and V 0 bases, and 4 bases lay outside the gene matches.

The gene calls are TRBV27 and TRBJ1-1; D remains unclear. The CDR3 has 13 residues. V was pared by 3 bases and J by 5 bases, with 10 bases between. Germline V lookup: CDR1 MNHEY, CDR2 SMNVEV (reference sequence). The CDR3 DNA reads as TGTGCCAGCAGTTTCAATCGGGGAACTGAAGCTTTCTTT. This gives the protein CASSFNRGTEAFF.

As regards this clonotype: The junction shows a germline mismatch at one end, possibly a read error. The rearrangement joins TRBV7-2 to TRBJ2-7; D gene uncertain. This CDR3 contains 14 residues. CDR1 SGHTA and CDR2 FQGNSA come from the germline V gene. CDR3 coding DNA: TGTGCCAGCAGCGCTGGGTTTACCTCATACAAGCAGTATTTC. Its protein product is CASSAGFTSYKQYF.

Remarks on this clonotype: Compared with germline, one end of the junction differs, possibly owing to a read error. This chain uses TRBV2 with TRBJ2-7; 10 positions agree with TRBD1. Per germline, CDR1 SNHLY and CDR2 FYNNEI. This CDR3 has 18 residues. CDR3 coding DNA: TGTGCCAGCAGAAGGGACAGGGGAGGCGGGGCGCAGTACTTCGAGCCGTACTTC. Protein sequence: CASRRDRGGGAQYFEPYF.

This chain links TRBV7-9 with TRBJ1-6; D might be TRBD1 (6 bases). V was pared by 8 bases and J by 13 bases, with 21 bases between. Germline V CDR1 and CDR2: SEHNR, FQNEAQ (reference sequence). The CDR3 length is 14 residues. CDR3 bases: TGTGCCAGCGACTCCGGGACACCTAATGCCCCCCTCCACTTT. It specifies CASDSGTPNAPLHF.